This T cell receptor (beta chain) was sequenced during a study of T-cell memory formation after mild COVID-19. Study context: Clustering of TCRs was largely donor specific. Overall study findings and caveats: The CD4+ clones that contracted clustered mainly within CM and EM, and the CD8+ clones concentrated in EMRA. Memory sampled before infection contained some responding clones, suggesting cross-reactive memory joined.

TCR alpha and TCR beta cDNA libraries carrying sample barcodes and UMIs were produced by 5'RACE using constant-segment primers. Each CDR3 protein is one row after TCRdb ran MiXCR on the 5' RACE reads. The profile shows around 150,000 distinct CDR3 sequences, around a tenth of them singletons. This clonotype showed up just a few times. What it recognizes is unknown. Germline trimming cut 3 bases from V and 4 bases from J; bases unmatched to any gene: 3. The CDR3 consists of 15 residues. The germline gives CDR1 SGHAT, CDR2 FQNNGV. This sequence was found in a man aged 18-30 years who had mild COVID-19 (a few samples of this study predate the infection). Cell type and time point are not known. The rearrangement joins TRBV11-2 to TRBJ2-5; TRBD2 matches at 12 bases. The sample was PBMCs or a T cell subset sorted from them (not recorded which). CDR3 amino acids: CASSFRTSGVETQYF. The CDR3 coding sequence is TGTGCCAGCAGCTTTCGGACTAGCGGGGTAGAGACCCAGTACTTC.